Included here is one T cell receptor beta chain sequence, with context. The data originate from a study of CD8 T cells in Susac syndrome. Roughly 0.45 to 1 ug RNA was reverse transcribed with random hexamers. The immunoSEQ assay covered 54 Vbeta and 13 Jbeta segments for CDR3. MiXCR, applied by TCRdb to the immunoSEQ multiplex PCR reads, yields one record per CDR3 protein. The sample includes 400,000 or so distinct CDR3 sequences, more than 80% of them seen just once. Sequencing of TCR beta, carried out with a high-throughput approach, was applied to CD8+ and CD4+ T cells from the blood. Negative isolation was used for CD8+ and CD4+ T cells, and FACS enrichment was applied to TEMRA cells. V lost 4 bases, J lost 5 bases, and 12 bases lay in between. The germline CDR1 and CDR2 sequences are SQVTM and ANQGSEA. This CDR3 contains 12 residues.

The sequence was collected from a human donor with multiple sclerosis. Material: CD8+ T cells from PBMCs. The chain combines TRBV29-1 with TRBJ2-7, with TRBD1 as a possible D gene (5 bases). The DNA for the CDR3 is TGCAGCGTTGCAGGGCCCCAGAACGAGCAGTACTTC. Translated: CSVAGPQNEQYF.